This TCR beta chain was sequenced in a study of a mutant IDH1 vaccine in newly diagnosed glioma. Study background: Eight vaccinations went to patients in weeks 1, 3, 5, 7, 11, 15, 19, 23. Investigators started vaccination 4-6 weeks after radiotherapy alone, or with temozolomide cycles. Patients got radiotherapy, temozolomide, or both beforehand, and most got both. Notes on the study in general: Alterations occurring in top peripheral T cell clonotypes seemed unrelated to pseudoprogression.

Regarding time point: week 23, last vaccination. It was 300 ug of mutant IDH1 20-mer peptide that made up each vaccine dose, given with topical imiquimod. To note about this clone: Its antigen remains unidentified.

TCRdb's copy holds only in-frame clones and misses some; the assay was immunoSEQ multiplex PCR. The data contain tens of thousands of clones, more than 75% of them singletons. This TCR was recovered from a man in his thirties or forties with glioma. Material: PBMCs, obtained from a glioma patient whose treatment included an IDH1 peptide vaccine.

The CDR3 region has the DNA TGTGCCAGCAGCCAGAAGGGGGGGGCTCGTCAGCCCCAGCATTTT. Translated: CASSQKGGARQPQHF. The V gene is TRBV7-9, the J gene TRBJ1-5, with D perhaps TRBD1 (6 bases). Deletions cut 5 bases from V and 6 bases from J, with 17 bases between. The CDR3 runs to 15 residues. Germline CDR1 reads SEHNR; CDR2 reads FQNEAQ (reference sequence).